These 24 T cell receptor beta chains were all obtained from the same sample, sequenced in a study of T cells in women clearing cervical HPV infection. Profiled with immunoSEQ multiplex PCR; TCRdb holds only in-frame clones, not every one. In total, the table holds about 19,000 clones. Material for sequencing was blood buffy coat. These receptors all come from a woman between 18 and 70 years old with a cervical HPV16 infection that either progressed to CIN3+ or cleared (not recorded which).

Of note for this clone: The read terminates 3 residues ahead of where the CDR3 ends, so the germline J gene completes it. The rearrangement links TRBV5-8 to TRBJ1-1, with 7 positions matching TRBD1. Germline V gives CDR1 SGHTS, CDR2 YDEGEE. The CDR3 loop spans 14 amino acids. The CDR3 protein is CASSLGQGIGHAFF. The part of the CDR3 DNA that was read is TGTGCCAGCAGCTTGGGACAGGGAATTGGGCAC.

About this clone itself: The read stops 3 residues short of the end of the CDR3; the missing end is completed from the germline J gene. The chain has TRBV20-1 and TRBJ2-5; tentative D call: TRBD2 (6 bases). V lost 6 bases and J lost 3, with 20 bases in between. The CDR3 contains 15 residues. Germline loops: CDR1 DFQATT, CDR2 SNEGSKA (reference sequence). Incomplete CDR3 DNA: TGCAGTGCCATATCCTGGGGACTGACTGAAGAGACC. Translation gives CSAISWGLTEET. In full, the CDR3 reads CSAISWGLTEETQYF.

Points on this clone: The DNA ends 3 residues before the CDR3 does, and the rest of the CDR3 is filled in from the germline J gene. The rearrangement joins TRBV7-9 to TRBJ2-5; 7 nucleotides agree with TRBD1. The CDR3 is 15 residues long. Trimming removed 4 bases from V and 5 bases from J; junction bases left unmatched: 10. Germline V gene lookup returns CDR1 SEHNR and CDR2 FQNEAQ (reference sequence). The CDR3 DNA, read in part, is TGTGCCAGCAGCTCCTCCGACAGGGTGGGGGAGACC. It is translated as CASSSSDRVGET. The full-length CDR3 reads as CASSSSDRVGETQYF.

As to this clone: Read coverage stops 3 residues before the CDR3 terminus; the germline J gene supplies the remainder. The rearrangement links TRBV10-3 to TRBJ1-2, with TRBD1 matching 7 bases. The CDR3 consists of 14 residues. J gave up 4 bases and V 2 bases, and 4 bases lay outside the gene matches. Per germline, CDR1 ENHRY and CDR2 SYGVKD. CDR3 loop: CAISEPGTAYGYTF. The part of the CDR3 DNA that was read is TGTGCCATCAGTGAGCCGGGGACAGCCTATGGC.

With regard to this clone: The read falls 3 residues short of the CDR3 end, and the missing part is taken from the germline J gene. V and J are TRBV18 and TRBJ1-4; D ambiguous. Germline CDR1 and CDR2: KGHSH and LQKENI. This CDR3 has 16 amino acids. Trimming pared 4 bases from V and 0 bases from J, leaving 12 bases between. CDR3 DNA (partial): TGTGCCAGCTCACAATCACTCGTTGCAACTAATGAAAAA. Amino acids: CASSQSLVATNEK. The full-length CDR3 reads as CASSQSLVATNEKLFF.

A note on this clone: Read coverage stops 3 residues before the CDR3 terminus; the germline J gene supplies the remainder. The chain links TRBV7-9 to TRBJ2-5; 7 bases agree with TRBD1. Germline trimming cut 5 bases from V and 5 bases from J; bases unmatched to any gene: 5. CDR3 length: 13 residues. Per the germline V gene, CDR1 is SEHNR and CDR2 is FQNEAQ (reference sequence). The CDR3 here is CASSNDRVETQYF. The part of the CDR3 DNA that was read is TGTGCCAGCAGCAACGACAGGGTTGAGACC.

A note on this clone: The CDR3 end is not reached by the read, which stops 3 residues before it; the germline J gene fills it in. This chain uses TRBV5-1 with TRBJ2-5; the D gene is possibly TRBD2 (5 bases). CDR1 and CDR2 from the germline V gene are SGHRS and YFSETQ. This CDR3 contains 14 residues. V was clipped by 0 bases and J by 3 bases, with 9 bases between them. Partial CDR3 DNA: TGCGCCAGCAGCTTGGGTGTCGGGGAAGAGACC. Protein product: CASSLGVGEET. The whole CDR3 region reads CASSLGVGEETQYF.

For this clone: The sequenced fragment ends 3 residues before the CDR3 boundary, so the rest is inferred from the germline J gene. The rearrangement links TRBV19 to TRBJ1-4; D possibly corresponds to TRBD1 (5 bases). Germline lookup yields CDR1 LNHDA and CDR2 SQIVND (reference sequence). The CDR3 contains 16 residues. The CDR3 sequence: CASSISRLGGANVLFF. The covered CDR3 bases are TGTGCCAGTAGTATTTCCCGACTCGGTGGGGCCAACGTA. The variable domain in full, completed from reference TRBV19 and TRBJ1-4, reads DGGITQSPKYLFRKEGQNVTLSCEQNLNHDAMYWYRQDPGQGLRLIYYSQIVNDFQKGDIAEGYSVSREKKESFPLTVTSAQKNPTAFYLCASSISRLGGANVLFFGSGTQLSVL.

As concerns this clone: Read data end 3 residues before the CDR3 end; the end is taken from the germline J gene. The chain recombines TRBV7-6 with TRBJ1-1; D is undetermined. Germline V gene lookup returns CDR1 SGHVS and CDR2 FNYEAQ. The CDR3 contains 14 residues. The V gene lost 1 base and the J gene lost 0 bases, with 6 bases spanning the gap. The CDR3 region is CASSLGPVNTEAFF. Partial CDR3 DNA: TGTGCCAGCAGCTTAGGGCCAGTGAACACTGAA.

The CDR3 bases that were read are TGTGCCAGTAACAGAGACCTTAATGAAAAA. This sequence encodes CASNRDLNEK. The full CDR3 protein reads CASNRDLNEKLFF. This sequence joins TRBV19 and TRBJ1-4; D unresolved. Read data end 3 residues before the CDR3 end; the end is taken from the germline J gene. The CDR3 extends over 13 amino acids. With 7 bases removed from V and 4 bases from J, the gap between germline ends came to 10 bases. The germline gives CDR1 LNHDA, CDR2 SQIVND (reference sequence).

With respect to this clone: The CDR3 end is not reached by the read, which stops 3 residues before it; the germline J gene fills it in. The chain employs TRBV20-1 and TRBJ1-5, with TRBD1 matching over 8 bases. J was trimmed by 3 bases and V by 5 bases; bases with no gene match: 6. The germline gives CDR1 DFQATT, CDR2 SNEGSKA (reference sequence). There are 14 residues in the CDR3. The part of the CDR3 DNA that was read is TGCAGTGCTTACCCGGGACAGGTCAATCAGCCC. This codes for CSAYPGQVNQP. The CDR3 as a whole reads CSAYPGQVNQPQHF.

Turning to this clone: The read gets to within 3 residues of the CDR3 end, and the germline J gene fills in the rest. The chain employs TRBV7-9 and TRBJ2-1; 11 bases line up with TRBD2. With V trimmed by 5 bases and J by 8 bases, 5 bases remained unmatched. Germline values: CDR1 SEHNR, CDR2 FQNEAQ (reference sequence). The CDR3 contains 14 residues. The CDR3 DNA, read in part, is TGTGCCAGCAGCCTTCTAGCGGGGGGCTATGAG. This sequence encodes CASSLLAGGYE. The entire CDR3 protein is CASSLLAGGYEQFF.

To note about this clone: The sequenced fragment ends 3 residues before the CDR3 boundary, so the rest is inferred from the germline J gene. J is TRBJ1-6 and V is TRBV19; possible D gene TRBD1, 6 bases. V shed 9 bases and J shed 4 bases, with 16 bases lying between them. CDR3 length equals 15 residues. Germline-derived CDR1 and CDR2 are LNHDA and SQIVND (reference sequence). CDR3 protein: CASQSGTSYNSPLHF. The sequenced part of the CDR3 DNA is TGTGCCAGCCAATCAGGGACATCTTATAATTCACCC.

On this clone itself: The read finishes 3 residues shy of the CDR3 end, and the germline J gene is used to complete it. V is TRBV7-9 and J is TRBJ2-7; D remains unclear. The CDR3 is made up of 14 amino acids. The ends were cut back, 8 bases at V and 2 bases at J, with 16 bases in the middle. CDR1 is SEHNR, CDR2 FQNEAQ, per germline (reference sequence). The CDR3 DNA, read in part, is TGTGCCAGCGTAAAAGTAGCCCAACCCTACGAG. Translated, it gives CASVKVAQPYE. From start to end, the CDR3 is CASVKVAQPYEQYF.

The CDR3 DNA, read in part, is TGTGCCAGCAGCTTAGGTAGCGGGGGCACAGATACG. It specifies CASSLGSGGTDT. The whole CDR3 reads CASSLGSGGTDTQYF. The V and J genes are TRBV7-2 and TRBJ2-3, with 8 bases aligning to TRBD2. The read comes to an end 3 residues before the CDR3 does, leaving the germline J gene to fill in the end. Trimming took 1 base from V and 1 from J; bases not matched to a gene: 1. Germline CDR1 reads SGHTA; CDR2 reads FQGNSA. The CDR3 has 15 amino acids.

With respect to this clone: The read gets to within 3 residues of the CDR3 end, and the germline J gene fills in the rest. The chain recombines TRBV5-8 with TRBJ1-4; D gene uncertain. This CDR3 has 14 amino acids. Germline lookup yields CDR1 SGHTS and CDR2 YDEGEE. V lost 0 bases and J lost 5, with 8 bases in between. The CDR3 spells CASSLGIRNEKLFF. The sequenced CDR3 bases are TGTGCCAGCAGCTTGGGAATTCGGAATGAAAAA. The whole variable domain, filled in from reference TRBV5-8 and TRBJ1-4, reads EAGVTQSPTHLIKTRGQQATLRCSPISGHTSVYWYQQALGLGLQFLLWYDEGEERNRGNFPPRFSGRQFPNYSSELNVNALELEDSALYLCASSLGIRNEKLFFGSGTQLSVL.

About this clone itself: The sequenced fragment ends 3 residues before the CDR3 boundary, so the rest is inferred from the germline J gene. The J gene is TRBJ2-5, the V gene TRBV19; D possibly corresponds to TRBD2 (6 bases). CDR3 length: 15 residues. V was pared by 6 bases and J by 3 bases, with 17 bases between. Germline V lookup: CDR1 LNHDA, CDR2 SQIVND (reference sequence). The chain's CDR3 is CASRPGLLTKETQYF. The CDR3 DNA, read in part, is TGTGCCAGTAGGCCGGGACTTTTAACGAAAGAGACC.

Turning to this clone: The CDR3 extends 3 residues past the end of the read, so its final part is completed from the germline J gene. The genes are TRBV7-8 and TRBJ1-5; a possible D gene is TRBD1 (5 bases). The germline V and J ends were trimmed by 11 bases and 5 bases, with 19 bases remaining between them. This CDR3 region has 14 residues. From germline, CDR1 is SGHVS and CDR2 FQNEAQ. The CDR3 DNA, read in part, is TGTGCCTCCGTCCCTACAACGGGGGATCAGCCC. Translating it yields CASVPTTGDQP. The full CDR3 reads CASVPTTGDQPQHF.

CDR3 loop: CSAPGTDGYTF. The CDR3 DNA, read in part, is TGCAGTGCCCCAGGGACAGATGGC. The chain joins TRBV20-1 to TRBJ1-2, with 7 bases matching TRBD1. The CDR3 extends 3 residues past the end of the read, so its final part is completed from the germline J gene. Germline V CDR1 and CDR2: DFQATT, SNEGSKA (reference sequence). The J segment lost 6 bases and the V segment lost 6 bases, leaving 4 bases of the junction unmatched. The CDR3 sequence is 11 residues long.

Worth noting for this clone: The sequence runs out 3 residues before the end of the CDR3; the remainder is reconstructed from the germline J gene. The chain uses TRBV5-1 and TRBJ2-5; D call uncertain. Germline CDR1 SGHRS, CDR2 YFSETQ. The CDR3 extends over 15 amino acids. Trimming took off 2 bases at V and 1 base at J, with 12 bases between the two ends. The sequenced CDR3 bases are TGCGCCAGCAGCTTCACAGCAAGTTCCCAAGAGACC. Translated: CASSFTASSQET. The whole CDR3 sequence reads CASSFTASSQETQYF.

On this clone: Read coverage stops 3 residues before the CDR3 terminus; the germline J gene supplies the remainder. The V gene is TRBV7-9, the J gene TRBJ2-5, with unresolved D. This CDR3 contains 15 residues. Germline V gene sequence: CDR1 SEHNR, CDR2 FQNEAQ (reference sequence). Trimming pared 3 bases from V and 5 bases from J, leaving 16 bases between. The DNA read from the CDR3 is TGTGCCAGCAGCTTGGCCTGGGCGACCGATGAGACC. The encoded protein is CASSLAWATDET. The complete CDR3 sequence is CASSLAWATDETQYF.

Note on this clone: The sequence runs out 3 residues before the end of the CDR3; the remainder is reconstructed from the germline J gene. This chain joins TRBV6-1 and TRBJ1-5, with D hard to call. The V end was cut by 3 bases, the J end by 0 bases, with 6 bases between. CDR1 is MNHNS and CDR2 is SASEGT in the germline V gene. CDR3 length equals 14 residues. CDR3: CASSDMASNQPQHF. CDR3 bases read: TGTGCCAGCAGTGATATGGCTAGCAATCAGCCC.

This CDR3 is CASSRGGSSYNEQFF. The DNA read from the CDR3 is TGTGCCAGCAGCAGAGGGGGTTCCTCCTACAATGAG. The V and J genes are TRBV11-3 and TRBJ2-1; D is perhaps TRBD1 (6 bases). The CDR3 goes on 3 residues after the read ends, and that part is filled in from the germline J gene. The V and J ends lost 5 bases and 0 bases respectively, with 11 bases between them. The germline CDR1 and CDR2 sequences are SGHNT and YENEEA. The CDR3 is made up of 15 amino acids.

As for this clone: The missing CDR3 end, 3 residues past where the read stops, is filled in from the germline J gene. The chain couples TRBV29-1 to TRBJ1-3; D not certain. Trimming cost V 8 bases and J 0 bases, with 8 bases left between them. The CDR3 runs 12 residues. Germline assignment: CDR1 SQVTM and CDR2 ANQGSEA. This CDR3 is CSFRGSGNTIYF. The sequenced part of the CDR3 DNA is TGCAGCTTCCGGGGCTCTGGAAACACC.